Listed below are T cell receptor beta chains from one sample, sequenced in a study of OX40 agonist ivuxolimab in advanced cancers. TCRdb keeps only in-frame clones here, not all; method: immunoSEQ multiplex PCR. The data show over 65,000 clones, 75% to 90% seen once. This material consisted of CD4+ or CD8+ T cells sorted from blood, taken in a trial of the OX40 agonist ivuxolimab. The source is an adult with an advanced solid tumor such as melanoma, head and neck, liver or kidney cancer. The CDR3 runs from the conserved cysteine through the conserved F or W. D genes are given only for firm matches. Expanded clones are given a class, and other clones once, few, many or no size at all.

J: TRBJ1-1; D: -; V: TRBV7-2; size: -; DNA: TGTGCCAGCAGCTCGGCCGGACGGAAGAACACTGAAGCTTTCTTT; CDR3: CASSSAGRKNTEAFF
J: TRBJ2-2; D: -; V: TRBV7-3; size: once; DNA: TGTGCCAGCAGCACTCAGGGGTTTGCGAACACCGGGGAGCTGTTTTTT; CDR3: CASSTQGFANTGELFF
J: TRBJ2-7; D: -; V: TRBV7-8; size: -; DNA: TGTGCCAGCAGCTTCGAGACAGTTCCTTCCTACGAGCAGTACTTC; CDR3: CASSFETVPSYEQYF
J: TRBJ2-7; D: TRBD1; V: TRBV7-2; size: -; DNA: TGTGCCAGCAGCTTCTCCGGGACAGCTTCTTACTCCTACGAGCAGTACTTC; CDR3: CASSFSGTASYSYEQYF
J: TRBJ2-7; D: -; V: TRBV6-4; size: -; DNA: TGTGCCTACTCAGTCCGACTCGTTATCTGCGAGCAGTACTTC; CDR3: CAYSVRLVICEQYF
J: TRBJ2-7; D: -; V: TRBV5-4; size: -; DNA: TGTGCCAGCAGCCAAGTAAGGCAGGGAAGCTACGAGCAGTACTTC; CDR3: CASSQVRQGSYEQYF
J: TRBJ1-1; D: -; V: TRBV4-2; size: few; DNA: TGTGCCAGCAGCCCGGGGGGCAGGGGTCGGATGAACACTGAAGCTTTCTTT; CDR3: CASSPGGRGRMNTEAFF
J: TRBJ2-5; D: -; V: TRBV10-1; size: -; DNA: TGCGCCTTAGATCGAGGGGGGCGAGAGACCCAGTACTTC; CDR3: CALDRGGRETQYF
J: TRBJ1-1; D: -; V: TRBV9; size: few; DNA: TGTGCCAGCAGCGTAGGTGGCTCGGGCGTGGACACTGAAGCTTTCTTT; CDR3: CASSVGGSGVDTEAFF
J: TRBJ1-4; D: TRBD1; V: TRBV14; size: -; DNA: TGTGCCAGCAGCCTGGACAGGGTCCGGGAAAAACTGTTTTTT; CDR3: CASSLDRVREKLFF
J: TRBJ1-5; D: -; V: TRBV6-5; size: -; DNA: TGTGCCAGCAGTTATCGGACGGGCCATCAGCCCCAGCATTTT; CDR3: CASSYRTGHQPQHF
J: TRBJ1-2; D: TRBD1; V: TRBV19; size: -; DNA: TGTGCCAGTAGTATAGTAGGGACAGCCCTTACTAACTATGGCTACACCTTC; CDR3: CASSIVGTALTNYGYTF
J: TRBJ2-3; D: -; V: TRBV18; size: -; DNA: TGTGCCAGCTCACGGGCCACAGATACGCAGTATTTT; CDR3: CASSRATDTQYF
J: TRBJ1-1; D: -; V: TRBV5-6; size: -; DNA: TGTGCCAGCAGCTGGACCCTTTCAGGGGCTACTGAAGCTTTCTTT; CDR3: CASSWTLSGATEAFF
J: TRBJ2-5; D: -; V: TRBV25-1; size: -; DNA: TGTGCCAGCAGTACAGGGATGGAGACCCAGTACTTC; CDR3: CASSTGMETQYF
J: TRBJ1-2; D: -; V: TRBV7-2; size: -; DNA: TGTGCCAGCAGCTTAGAATCTGCGGGGAACTATGGCTACACCTTC; CDR3: CASSLESAGNYGYTF
J: TRBJ2-2; D: TRBD2; V: TRBV5-4; size: once; DNA: TGTGCCAGCAGCTCGCCATTTGGGGCTAGCGGAGCGAACACCGGGGAGCTGTTTTTT; CDR3: CASSSPFGASGANTGELFF
J: TRBJ2-1; D: TRBD2; V: TRBV7-9; size: -; DNA: TGTGCCAGCAGCTTAGCGTTGAAGCGGGAGGTCAATGAGCAGTTCTTC; CDR3: CASSLALKREVNEQFF
J: TRBJ2-1; D: TRBD2; V: TRBV18; size: -; DNA: TGTGCCAGCTCACCACTGACTCCTACCGGGACTAGCGGCTCGGGGCAGTTCTTC; CDR3: CASSPLTPTGTSGSGQFF
J: TRBJ2-7; D: TRBD2; V: TRBV5-4; size: -; DNA: TGTGCCAGCAGCTTTAGCGGGAGAGGGGCCTACGAGCAGTACTTC; CDR3: CASSFSGRGAYEQYF
J: TRBJ2-7; D: -; V: TRBV29-1; size: -; DNA: TGCAGCGTTGAAGGAGGGGCGGGACAGAACTCCTACGAGCAGTACTTC; CDR3: CSVEGGAGQNSYEQYF
J: TRBJ2-7; D: TRBD1; V: TRBV7-9; size: -; DNA: TGTGCCAGCAGCTTCGGGACAGCCTACGAGCAGTACTTC; CDR3: CASSFGTAYEQYF
J: TRBJ2-1; D: TRBD2; V: TRBV10-3; size: -; DNA: TGTGCCATCAGAAGCGGGAGGGATGAGCAGTTCTTC; CDR3: CAIRSGRDEQFF
J: TRBJ2-7; D: TRBD1; V: TRBV28; size: -; DNA: TGTGCCAGCAGGAAGGGACAGGGTTTCTCCTACGAGCAGTACTTC; CDR3: CASRKGQGFSYEQYF
J: TRBJ1-2; D: -; V: TRBV7-8; size: -; DNA: TGTGCCAGCAGCTTGTCCGGGACACCCAACTATGGCTACACCTTC; CDR3: CASSLSGTPNYGYTF
J: TRBJ2-1; D: TRBD2; V: TRBV7-8; size: -; DNA: TGTGCCAGCAGCTCCCGGACTAGCGGGATAGGGGATGAGCAGTTCTTC; CDR3: CASSSRTSGIGDEQFF
J: TRBJ2-3; D: -; V: TRBV9; size: -; DNA: TGTGCCAGCAGCGAGCATAGTGCGGGACTCACAGATACGCAGTATTTT; CDR3: CASSEHSAGLTDTQYF
J: TRBJ2-7; D: TRBD2; V: TRBV28; size: -; DNA: TGTGCCAGCAGTCATCTAGCGGCTCCCGCCTACGAGCAGTACTTC; CDR3: CASSHLAAPAYEQYF
J: TRBJ1-6; D: TRBD1; V: TRBV19; size: -; DNA: TGTGCCAGTAGGACTACAGGGGTCGATTCACCCCTCCACTTT; CDR3: CASRTTGVDSPLHF
J: TRBJ1-6; D: TRBD1; V: TRBV10-2; size: -; DNA: TGCGCCAGCAGTTCAACAGGGGGTCGCTCACCCCTCCACTTT; CDR3: CASSSTGGRSPLHF
J: TRBJ1-2; D: -; V: TRBV9; size: -; DNA: TGTGCCAGCAGCGTGGGGTATGGCTACACCTTC; CDR3: CASSVGYGYTF
J: TRBJ1-4; D: TRBD1; V: TRBV4-2; size: -; DNA: TGTGCCAGCAGCCCCCTGGACAGGGATAATGAAAAACTGTTTTTT; CDR3: CASSPLDRDNEKLFF
J: TRBJ1-2; D: TRBD1; V: TRBV7-3; size: -; DNA: TGTGCCAGCAGCTTAACGGACAGGGACAGGGGCTACACCTTC; CDR3: CASSLTDRDRGYTF
J: TRBJ1-3; D: TRBD1; V: TRBV19; size: -; DNA: TGTGCCAGTCAACAGGGGACCCACTCTGGAAACACCATATATTTT; CDR3: CASQQGTHSGNTIYF
J: TRBJ1-2; D: -; V: TRBV7-6; size: -; DNA: TGTGCCAGCAGCTTGGACCCGGCGGACTATGGCTACACCTTC; CDR3: CASSLDPADYGYTF
J: TRBJ2-7; D: -; V: TRBV5-1; size: -; DNA: TGCGCCAGCAGGGGTTCCAGGAGCGATGAAGGGCAGTACTTC; CDR3: CASRGSRSDEGQYF
J: TRBJ1-3; D: -; V: TRBV4-2; size: once; DNA: TGTGCCAGCAGCCACTTGCGGGAGGGGTCTGGAAACACCATATATTTT; CDR3: CASSHLREGSGNTIYF
J: TRBJ2-7; D: -; V: TRBV6-5; size: -; DNA: TGTGCCAGCATTTCCACTACTAGGGAGCAGTACTTC; CDR3: CASISTTREQYF
J: TRBJ2-2; D: -; V: TRBV5-1; size: once; DNA: TGCGCCAGCAGCCGGGCGGCCACAGACACCGGGGAGCTGTTTTTT; CDR3: CASSRAATDTGELFF
J: TRBJ2-2; D: -; V: TRBV9; size: -; DNA: TGTGCCAGCAGCGTAGTTAGCGACACCGGGGAGCTGTTTTTT; CDR3: CASSVVSDTGELFF
J: TRBJ1-1; D: TRBD1; V: TRBV30; size: -; DNA: TGTGCCTGGAGTGAAGACAGGGCCACTGAAGCTTTCTTT; CDR3: CAWSEDRATEAFF
J: TRBJ2-5; D: -; V: TRBV7-2; size: once; DNA: TGTGCCAGCAGCCGACAGGTTTCACCTCAAGAGACCCAGTACTTC; CDR3: CASSRQVSPQETQYF
J: TRBJ2-7; D: -; V: TRBV5-1; size: few; DNA: TGCGCCAGCAGCGGTAAGATGTACGAGCAGTACTTC; CDR3: CASSGKMYEQYF
J: TRBJ1-2; D: -; V: TRBV28; size: -; DNA: TGTGCCAGCAGTTTACCAGGGAACTATGGCTACACCTTC; CDR3: CASSLPGNYGYTF
J: TRBJ2-3; D: -; V: TRBV6-5; size: once; DNA: TGTGCCAGCACCCCCCCCGGTACAGATACGCAGTATTTT; CDR3: CASTPPGTDTQYF
J: TRBJ2-7; D: -; V: TRBV19; size: once; DNA: TGTGCCAGTAGTATATCTCCCCCGTCGGCCTACGAGCAGTACTTC; CDR3: CASSISPPSAYEQYF
J: TRBJ1-2; D: -; V: TRBV7-2; size: -; DNA: TGTGCCAGCAGCAACCAGGGACGAGTCGGCTACACCTTC; CDR3: CASSNQGRVGYTF
J: TRBJ1-4; D: -; V: TRBV28; size: -; DNA: TGTGTCAGCATTGACTCAACTAATGAAAAACTGTTTTTT; CDR3: CVSIDSTNEKLFF